Below, 14 T cell receptor beta chains from the same sample are listed, as sequenced in a study of shared clonotypes between healthy human individuals. This table comes from immunoSEQ multiplex PCR, and its TCRdb copy is limited to in-frame clones, with some not included. The data hold 110,000 or so clones, with over 65% observed a single time. Specimen: memory CD8+ T cells sorted from blood. Subset specified: CD45RO+ cells pooled with CCR7-negative TemRA cells. Source of these receptors: a woman under 40 in good health.

J is TRBJ1-1 and V is TRBV25-1; D is perhaps TRBD1 (6 bases). Germline CDR1 reads MGHDK; CDR2 reads SYGVNS. This CDR3 contains 16 residues. V lost 2 bases and J 4 bases, leaving 17 bases between the germline ends. DNA of the CDR3: TGTGCCAGCAGTGAAGTATGGACGAGAGGGGGCACTGAAGCTTTCTTT. Its translation is CASSEVWTRGGTEAFF.

This rearrangement joins TRBV5-6 to TRBJ2-7; TRBD2 agrees at 8 bases. The CDR3 is made up of 18 amino acids. V gave up 0 bases and J gave up 5 bases; unmatched junction bases: 16. Per the germline V gene, CDR1 is SGHDT and CDR2 is YYEEEE. In DNA form, the CDR3 reads TGTGCCAGCAGCTTGGCCGAGACTAGCGTCGTCGGGTGGGACGAGCAGTACTTC. It specifies CASSLAETSVVGWDEQYF.

The chain has TRBV25-1 and TRBJ2-1, with a possible D match to TRBD2 (5 bases). The germline V gene has CDR1 MGHDK and CDR2 SYGVNS. This CDR3 is 15 amino acids long. V dropped 5 bases and J dropped 0 bases, with 11 bases sitting between them. The CDR3 spells CASSKDSSSYNEQFF. The CDR3 coding sequence is TGTGCCAGCAGTAAGGACTCTAGCTCCTACAATGAGCAGTTCTTC.

The chain uses TRBV5-1 and TRBJ2-1, with TRBD2 as a possible D gene (5 bases). The V and J ends lost 1 base and 3 bases respectively, with 11 bases between them. CDR1 is SGHRS, CDR2 YFSETQ, per germline. This CDR3 contains 15 residues. The CDR3 DNA sequence: TGCGCCAGCAGCTTGAGCCGGGGAAGCTACAATGAGCAGTTCTTC. This codes for CASSLSRGSYNEQFF.

The chain carries TRBV28 and TRBJ1-5; D uncertain. Germline V gene lookup returns CDR1 MDHEN and CDR2 SYDVKM. There are 12 residues in the CDR3. With 6 bases removed from V and 4 bases from J, the gap between germline ends came to 7 bases. CDR3: CASSPVNQPQHF. The DNA of the CDR3 is TGTGCCAGCAGCCCCGTGAATCAGCCCCAGCATTTT. Together with reference TRBV28 and TRBJ1-5, the CDR3 gives the full variable domain: DVKVTQSSRYLVKRTGEKVFLECVQDMDHENMFWYRQDPGLGLRLIYFSYDVKMKEKGDIPEGYSVSREKKERFSLILESASTNQTSMYLCASSPVNQPQHFGDGTRLSIL.

In DNA, the CDR3 is TGCGCCAGCAGTGGAGTGTACTACGAGCAGTACTTC. Translation gives CASSGVYYEQYF. The rearrangement joins TRBV10-2 to TRBJ2-7; no definite D call. This CDR3 has 12 residues. Per germline, CDR1 WSHSY and CDR2 SAAADI. Trimming removed 4 bases at V and 3 bases at J, with 7 bases between.

The chain joins TRBV5-4 to TRBJ2-1, with 7 bases fitting TRBD1. CDR3 length: 14 amino acids. CDR1 and CDR2 (germline): SGHNT, YYREEE (reference sequence). Trimming at V came to 2 bases and at J to 10 bases, leaving 9 bases not matched to a gene. The CDR3 bases are TGTGCCAGCAGCTTCCGGGACAGTCTTTCAGAGCAGTTCTTC. Translated, it gives CASSFRDSLSEQFF.

The chain links TRBV27 to TRBJ2-1; D might be TRBD2 (5 bases). The V gene's germline CDR1 is MNHEY and CDR2 SMNVEV (reference sequence). The CDR3 runs 16 residues. V was pared by 5 bases and J by 0 bases, with 14 bases between. The CDR3, as DNA: TGTGCCAGCAGTCCCGTGGAGGCAAGCTCCTACAATGAGCAGTTCTTC. It yields the protein CASSPVEASSYNEQFF.

Notes on this clone: The sample carries other DNA sequences with the same CDR3. J is TRBJ1-3 and V is TRBV5-1, with a weak D call TRBD1 (6 bases). CDR3 length: 14 amino acids. Deletions cut 0 bases from V and 4 bases from J, with 8 bases between. Germline V gene sequence: CDR1 SGHRS, CDR2 YFSETQ. Written as DNA, the CDR3 is TGCGCCAGCAGCTTGGGGACAGAGGGAAACACCATATATTTT. As protein: CASSLGTEGNTIYF.

CDR3 region: CASSQDDGASTDTQYF. The CDR3, as DNA: TGCGCCAGCAGCCAAGATGACGGGGCTAGCACAGATACGCAGTATTTT. The chain uses TRBV4-1 and TRBJ2-3, with D perhaps being TRBD1 or TRBD2 (5 bases each). Per germline, CDR1 MGHRA and CDR2 YSYEKL. V lost 0 bases and J lost 0, with 10 bases in between. CDR3 size: 16 residues.

V and J are TRBV9 and TRBJ1-1; a weak D match, TRBD1 (6 bases). V lost 8 bases to trimming and J lost 6 bases, with 11 bases between them. Germline CDR1 SGDLS, CDR2 YYNGEE. The CDR3 consists of 11 residues. The CDR3 region is CASGGRAEAFF. The CDR3 DNA follows: TGTGCCAGTGGGGGCAGGGCTGAAGCTTTCTTT. Filled out from reference TRBV9 and TRBJ1-1, the complete variable domain reads DSGVTQTPKHLITATGQRVTLRCSPRSGDLSVYWYQQSLDQGLQFLIQYYNGEERAKGNILERFSAQQFPDLHSELNLSSLELGDSALYFCASGGRAEAFFGQGTRLTVV.

The V call is TRBV25-1, the J call TRBJ2-1; TRBD2 aligns across 7 bases. Per germline, CDR1 MGHDK and CDR2 SYGVNS. V trimming: 7 bases; J trimming: 2 bases; junction bases outside the gene matches: 8. This CDR3 has 15 residues. The CDR3 protein is CASTREAGPYNEQFF. As DNA, the CDR3 is TGTGCCAGCACGAGGGAAGCGGGACCCTACAATGAGCAGTTCTTC.

The chain combines TRBV10-1 with TRBJ1-1; D call uncertain. The CDR3 has 9 amino acids. Germline V gene data show CDR1 as WNHNN and CDR2 as SYGVQD (reference sequence). V lost 6 bases and J lost 9, with 5 bases in between. Written as DNA, the CDR3 is TGCGCCAGCAGGTATAAAGCTTTCTTT. It codes for CASRYKAFF.

This clone was observed a single time. The V call is TRBV7-9, the J call TRBJ2-3; 9 bases map to TRBD2. The ends lost 1 base at V and 6 bases at J; junction bases unmatched: 5. Germline lookup yields CDR1 SEHNR and CDR2 FQNEAQ (reference sequence). The CDR3 is 15 amino acids. CDR3 sequence: CASSLGGRALDTQYF. In nucleotides, the CDR3 is TGTGCCAGCAGCTTAGGCGGGAGGGCCTTGGATACGCAGTATTTT. Looking up the rest from reference TRBV7-9 and TRBJ2-3 gives the full variable domain: DTGVSQNPRHKITKRGQNVTFRCDPISEHNRLYWYRQTLGQGPEFLTYFQNEAQLEKSRLLSDRFSAERPKGSFSTLEIQRTEQGDSAMYLCASSLGGRALDTQYFGPGTRLTVL.